Included here is one TCR beta chain sequence, with context. Its antigen is unidentified. This sample is drawn from a study of cytomegalovirus exposure and HLA in healthy donors. Study in general: The approximately 670 first-cohort repertoires and the 95 to 150 validation repertoires shared the same platform, a later analysis reported. Whole-study results and caveats: Specificity of a few CMV-associated chains for CMV antigens was verified in vitro. A list of about 180 TCR beta chains associated with cytomegalovirus was given. Rare sequences made up most TCRs, while some public TCRs were found in many donors.

This CDR3 is built from 15 residues. V dropped 0 bases and J dropped 0 bases, with 7 bases sitting between them. The germline V gene has CDR1 SGDLS and CDR2 YYNGEE. The repertoire was sequenced with immunoSEQ multiplex PCR; TCRdb's copy has only in-frame clones and lacks some. The data show fewer than 90,000 clones, with around 94% seen just once and about 2.1% held by the top ten. V and J are TRBV9 and TRBJ1-5, with unresolved D. This clonotype was obtained from a woman aged 18-29 years in good health and CMV-seronegative. Sequenced input: PBMCs. The CDR3 is CASSVDSNSNQPQHF. The CDR3 DNA reads TGTGCCAGCAGCGTAGACAGTAATAGCAATCAGCCCCAGCATTTT.